The 27 T cell receptor beta chains in this list originate from one sample, sequenced in a study of blood T cell repertoires in COVID-19. The repertoire was sequenced with immunoSEQ multiplex PCR; TCRdb's copy has only in-frame clones and lacks some. Of 200,000 to 250,000 clones in the sample, 86% were seen once. The specimen was peripheral blood. These TCRs come from a man aged 80 or over with acute or convalescent COVID-19.

This sequence joins TRBV7-2 and TRBJ1-1; 7 bases match TRBD1. With V trimmed by 7 bases and J by 5 bases, 7 bases remained unmatched. The CDR3 is 13 residues long. Germline assignment: CDR1 SGHTA and CDR2 FQGNSA. The CDR3 region has the DNA TGTGCCAGCATCCAGGGGGTAGGAACTGAAGCTTTCTTT. Protein sequence: CASIQGVGTEAFF.

A single count supports this clone. The V call is TRBV24-1, the J call TRBJ1-2; a weak D match, TRBD1 (6 bases). Germline V gene sequence: CDR1 KGHDR, CDR2 SFDVKD. Trimming shortened V by 4 bases and J by 7 bases, and 18 bases separated the two germline ends. The CDR3 length is 15 residues. DNA of the CDR3: TGTGCCACCAGTGACCCCACGACAGGCGACCGTGGCTACACCTTC. Translated, it gives CATSDPTTGDRGYTF.

The rearrangement links TRBV6-6 to TRBJ2-3; the D is unclear. Germline CDR1 is MNHNY and CDR2 is SVGAGI (reference sequence). This CDR3 is 11 amino acids long. The ends were cut back, 7 bases at V and 2 bases at J, with 4 bases in the middle. CDR3 protein: CASTFTDTQYF. For the CDR3, the DNA is TGTGCCAGCACCTTCACAGATACGCAGTATTTT.

The chain is built from TRBV7-2 and TRBJ1-4; TRBD1 matches at 8 bases. CDR3 length: 15 amino acids. Germline loops: CDR1 SGHTA, CDR2 FQGNSA. The V and J ends lost 4 bases and 6 bases, in that order; junction bases with no gene match: 7. The chain's CDR3 is CASSSYRGGYEKLFF. The CDR3 nucleotides are TGTGCCAGCAGCTCCTACAGGGGGGGGTATGAAAAACTGTTTTTT. The full variable domain, its missing parts supplied by reference TRBV7-2 and TRBJ1-4, is GAGVSQSPSNKVTEKGKDVELRCDPISGHTALYWYRQSLGQGLEFLIYFQGNSAPDKSGLPSDRFSAERTGGSVSTLTIQRTQQEDSAVYLCASSSYRGGYEKLFFGSGTQLSVL.

The CDR3 nucleotides read TGTGCCACCAGTGATTCTGCAGGTGTTAATGAAAAACTGTTTTTT. Amino acid sequence: CATSDSAGVNEKLFF. The chain is built from TRBV24-1 and TRBJ1-4; D is uncertain. The CDR3 spans 15 residues. The V gene's germline CDR1 is KGHDR and CDR2 SFDVKD. Deletions cut 2 bases from V and 4 bases from J, with 10 bases between.

The chain joins TRBV28 to TRBJ2-5; D is possibly TRBD2 (6 bases). The V end was cut by 6 bases, the J end by 7 bases, with 15 bases between. CDR1 and CDR2 from the germline V gene are MDHEN and SYDVKM. The CDR3 is 13 amino acids. CDR3 sequence (DNA): TGTGCCAGCAGATCGGGACTGGGAGGGACCCAGTACTTC. Amino acids: CASRSGLGGTQYF. Full variable domain (remainder filled in from reference TRBV28 and TRBJ2-5): DVKVTQSSRYLVKRTGEKVFLECVQDMDHENMFWYRQDPGLGLRLIYFSYDVKMKEKGDIPEGYSVSREKKERFSLILESASTNQTSMYLCASRSGLGGTQYFGPGTRLLVL.

The chain uses TRBV7-3 and TRBJ2-2, with 7 nucleotides matching TRBD1. Germline V gives CDR1 SGHTA, CDR2 FQGTGA. This CDR3 is 14 amino acids long. With V trimmed by 4 bases and J by 6 bases, 5 bases remained unmatched. CDR3 residues: CASSSTTGSGELFF. The CDR3 DNA reads TGTGCCAGCAGCTCCACGACAGGGTCCGGGGAGCTGTTTTTT.

This clone was observed once. The CDR3 protein is CASSGGQNTEAFF. The CDR3 bases are TGTGCCAGCAGCGGTGGACAGAACACTGAAGCTTTCTTT. The chain uses TRBV7-8 and TRBJ1-1; perhaps TRBD1 as D (5 bases). CDR3 length equals 13 residues. The ends were cut back, 5 bases at V and 1 base at J, with 8 bases in the middle. Germline-derived CDR1 and CDR2 are SGHVS and FQNEAQ.

V is TRBV28 and J is TRBJ1-4; D not resolved. The germline V gene has CDR1 MDHEN and CDR2 SYDVKM. The V and J ends lost 5 bases and 2 bases respectively, with 12 bases between them. The CDR3 extends over 15 amino acids. The CDR3 spells CASSLLGATNEKLFF. The CDR3 coding sequence is TGTGCCAGCAGTCTTCTGGGCGCCACTAATGAAAAACTGTTTTTT.

This clone was recorded once. This sequence joins TRBV5-5 and TRBJ1-2, with unresolved D. Germline values: CDR1 SGHKS, CDR2 YYEKEE (reference sequence). CDR3 length equals 15 residues. V gave up 0 bases and J gave up 4 bases, with 13 bases separating them. The CDR3: CASSLEGRTFYGYTF. In nucleotides, the CDR3 is TGTGCCAGCAGCTTGGAGGGCAGGACTTTCTATGGCTACACCTTC.

J is TRBJ1-4 and V is TRBV15; D is unclear. Germline loops: CDR1 LNHNV, CDR2 YYDKDF (reference sequence). Trimming stripped 1 base from V and 4 bases from J, with 10 bases between. CDR3 length: 15 amino acids. The CDR3 nucleotides read TGTGCCACCAGCAGAGCTCGTACAGATAATGAAAAACTGTTTTTT. Protein sequence: CATSRARTDNEKLFF. Full variable domain (outside the CDR3, taken from reference TRBV15 and TRBJ1-4): DAMVIQNPRYQVTQFGKPVTLSCSQTLNHNVMYWYQQKSSQAPKLLFHYYDKDFNNEADTPDNFQSRRPNTSFCFLDIRSPGLGDTAMYLCATSRARTDNEKLFFGSGTQLSVL.

The rearrangement uses TRBV19 and TRBJ2-5; tentatively, D is TRBD2 (5 bases). Germline values: CDR1 LNHDA, CDR2 SQIVND (reference sequence). Trimming removed 2 bases from V and 1 base from J, with 11 bases in between. The CDR3 has 15 amino acids. The CDR3 coding sequence is TGTGCCAGTAGTATAAGCCCAGCGGCCCAAGAGACCCAGTACTTC. It translates to CASSISPAAQETQYF.

The gene calls are TRBV27 and TRBJ2-2; a possible D gene is TRBD1 (6 bases). Germline CDR1 reads MNHEY; CDR2 reads SMNVEV (reference sequence). The CDR3 runs 14 residues. V was trimmed by 6 bases and J by 6 bases, leaving 14 bases between them. For the CDR3, the DNA is TGTGCCAGCAGCCCCAGGGGTTCCGCCGGGGAGCTGTTTTTT. This gives the protein CASSPRGSAGELFF.

The CDR3 loop reads CASSLAGTGTYGYTF. CDR3 bases: TGTGCCAGCAGCTTGGCCGGGACAGGGACCTATGGCTACACCTTC. This chain links TRBV5-5 with TRBJ1-2; 9 positions match TRBD1. The CDR3 is made up of 15 amino acids. Germline assignment: CDR1 SGHKS and CDR2 YYEKEE (reference sequence). The J segment lost 4 bases and the V segment lost 0 bases, leaving 4 bases of the junction unmatched. Full variable domain (remainder filled in from reference TRBV5-5 and TRBJ1-2): DAGVTQSPTHLIKTRGQQVTLRCSPISGHKSVSWYQQVLGQGPQFIFQYYEKEERGRGNFPDRFSARQFPNYSSELNVNALLLGDSALYLCASSLAGTGTYGYTFGSGTRLTVV.

The CDR3 loop is CASRERDGNTIYF. CDR3 bases: TGTGCCAGTAGGGAGAGAGACGGAAACACCATATATTTT. The rearrangement links TRBV19 to TRBJ1-3; no clear D. The CDR3 has 13 residues. Trimming removed 6 bases from V and 4 bases from J, with 10 bases in between. Germline CDR1 is LNHDA and CDR2 is SQIVND (reference sequence).

The chain couples TRBV4-2 to TRBJ2-2; D uncertain. CDR1 and CDR2 from the germline V gene are LGHNA and YNFKEQ. V lost 2 bases, J lost 7 bases, and 11 bases lay in between. The CDR3 has 14 residues. For the CDR3, the DNA is TGTGCCAGCAGCCAAAAAACAGACGGCGGGGAGCTGTTTTTT. Translation gives CASSQKTDGGELFF.

This clone was observed a few times. The chain uses TRBV25-1 and TRBJ1-6; perhaps TRBD1 as D (5 bases). V shed 4 bases and J shed 8 bases, with 15 bases lying between them. From germline, CDR1 is MGHDK and CDR2 SYGVNS. This CDR3 spans 15 amino acids. For the CDR3, the DNA is TGTGCCAGCAGTGCAACAGGTACCCTGCATTCACCCCTCCACTTT. It yields the protein CASSATGTLHSPLHF. The full variable domain, in which reference TRBV25-1 and TRBJ1-6 provide the parts outside the CDR3, is EADIYQTPRYLVIGTGKKITLECSQTMGHDKMYWYQQDPGMELHLIHYSYGVNSTEKGDLSSESTVSRIRTEHFPLTLESARPSHTSQYLCASSATGTLHSPLHFGNGTRLTVT.

This chain links TRBV29-1 with TRBJ2-7, with 10 bases lining up with TRBD2. The CDR3 is made up of 13 amino acids. Trimming took 4 bases from V and 3 from J; bases not matched to a gene: 3. In germline, CDR1 is SQVTM, CDR2 ANQGSEA. The CDR3 loop is CSVAGTSDYEQYF. The CDR3 DNA reads TGCAGCGTTGCCGGGACTAGCGACTACGAGCAGTACTTC.

The V call is TRBV7-9, the J call TRBJ2-5; 7 bases fit TRBD1. The germline V gene has CDR1 SEHNR and CDR2 FQNEAQ (reference sequence). This CDR3 spans 13 amino acids. The junction had 10 bases not matched to a gene; V was cut back by 5 bases and J by 10 bases. The CDR3 spells CASSPRQGRYQYF. In nucleotides, the CDR3 is TGTGCCAGCAGCCCACGACAGGGACGGTACCAGTACTTC.

The chain has TRBV9 and TRBJ2-5; TRBD2 agrees at 7 bases. Per germline, CDR1 SGDLS and CDR2 YYNGEE. The V segment lost 0 bases and the J segment 8 bases; nucleotides outside the gene matches: 10. This CDR3 is built from 15 residues. The CDR3 DNA is TGTGCCAGCAGCGTAGACGGGGGGTTAGTATCAACCCAGTACTTC. Protein product: CASSVDGGLVSTQYF.

This clone was counted a few times. V usage is TRBV7-2 and J usage is TRBJ2-7, with D unresolved. Germline V gene data show CDR1 as SGHTA and CDR2 as FQGNSA. CDR3 length: 13 residues. V lost 3 bases and J 0 bases, leaving 6 bases between the germline ends. The CDR3 region is CASSLVASYEQYF. The CDR3 DNA reads as TGTGCCAGCAGCTTGGTGGCCTCCTACGAGCAGTACTTC.

The rearrangement joins TRBV7-9 to TRBJ1-3; TRBD1 agrees at 7 bases. Germline V gene lookup returns CDR1 SEHNR and CDR2 FQNEAQ (reference sequence). The J segment lost 2 bases and the V segment lost 2 bases, leaving 0 bases of the junction unmatched. This CDR3 is 14 amino acids long. CDR3 in amino acids: CASSLQGAGNTIYF. In nucleotides, the CDR3 is TGTGCCAGCAGCTTACAGGGGGCTGGAAACACCATATATTTT.

The chain joins TRBV9 to TRBJ1-2; 7 bases fit TRBD1. After removal of 4 bases from V and 9 bases from J, the junction contained 12 bases not matched to a gene. The CDR3 runs 14 residues. Germline CDR1 is SGDLS and CDR2 is YYNGEE. This CDR3 is CASSPRPEQGSYTF. In DNA form, the CDR3 reads TGTGCCAGCAGCCCGCGACCCGAACAGGGGAGCTACACCTTC.

This rearrangement joins TRBV18 to TRBJ1-1; D remains ambiguous. Germline CDR1 reads KGHSH; CDR2 reads LQKENI. The CDR3 runs to 13 residues. Trimming stripped 3 bases from V and 8 bases from J, with 13 bases between. DNA of the CDR3: TGTGCCAGCTCACCTCAACCGGGCGGGGAAGCTTTCTTT. The encoded protein is CASSPQPGGEAFF.

This rearrangement joins TRBV6-6 to TRBJ1-5; 7 bases match TRBD1. The CDR3 is 15 residues long. Germline CDR1 and CDR2: MNHNY and SVGAGI (reference sequence). V lost 1 base to trimming and J lost 6 bases; unmatched junction nucleotides: 6. The CDR3 loop is CASSYLQGQGQPQHF. As DNA, the CDR3 is TGTGCCAGCAGTTACTTACAGGGGCAGGGTCAGCCCCAGCATTTT.

The V call is TRBV28, the J call TRBJ1-2, with TRBD1 matching 7 bases. Trimming at V came to 3 bases and at J to 5 bases, leaving 3 bases not matched to a gene. Germline V gene data show CDR1 as MDHEN and CDR2 as SYDVKM. The CDR3 is 13 residues long. The CDR3 here is CASSLGRGYGYTF. CDR3 DNA: TGTGCCAGCAGTTTGGGCAGGGGGTATGGCTACACCTTC.

The rearrangement links TRBV5-1 to TRBJ2-5; no reliable D call. Germline V CDR1 and CDR2: SGHRS, YFSETQ. The CDR3 runs to 11 residues. The ends were cut back, 4 bases at V and 3 bases at J, with 4 bases in the middle. CDR3 region: CASSHEETQYF. The CDR3 DNA follows: TGCGCCAGCAGCCATGAAGAGACCCAGTACTTC.